This is a list of T cell receptor beta chains from one sample in a study of blood T cell repertoires in COVID-19. Assay used: immunoSEQ multiplex PCR; TCRdb lists only in-frame clones, some missing. The sample carries approximately 60,000 clones, 65% to 90% recorded once. The sequencing input was peripheral blood. All receptors derive from a human donor in a cohort sampled during active COVID-19. The CDR3 runs from the conserved cysteine through the conserved F or W. The D gene is left open where the match is weak. Part of the rows lack a size; the others show once, few, many or a class for expanded clones.

TRBD2,TRBJ2-3,NA,TRBV5-6,CASSSWTSGGAFTDTQYF,TGTGCCAGCAGCTCGTGGACTAGCGGGGGGGCCTTTACAGATACGCAGTATTTT
TRBD2,TRBJ2-1,NA,TRBV6-4,CASRSSGGLSEQFF,TGTGCCAGCAGATCTAGCGGGGGGCTCTCTGAGCAGTTCTTC
TRBD2,TRBJ2-5,NA,TRBV19,CASSIAERTRAETQYF,TGTGCCAGTAGTATAGCCGAGAGGACTAGAGCAGAGACCCAGTACTTC
NA,TRBJ2-2,NA,TRBV5-4,CASSPWTADTGELFF,TGTGCCAGCAGCCCGTGGACAGCAGACACCGGGGAGCTGTTTTTT
NA,TRBJ2-5,NA,TRBV2,CASSDLIWRRPQETQYF,TGTGCCAGCAGTGATTTGATTTGGCGGCGGCCTCAAGAGACCCAGTACTTC
NA,TRBJ2-3,NA,TRBV5-4,CASGLLTDTQYF,TGTGCCAGCGGTTTACTAACAGATACGCAGTATTTT
TRBD2,TRBJ2-3,NA,TRBV5-1,CASRGLAGPDTQYF,TGCGCCAGCAGGGGACTAGCGGGCCCAGATACGCAGTATTTT
NA,TRBJ2-5,NA,TRBV23-1,CASSPPGRGETQYF,TGCGCCAGCAGCCCTCCCGGGAGAGGAGAGACCCAGTACTTC
NA,TRBJ1-5,many,TRBV6-2/TRBV6-3,CASSYSTGLYQPQHF,TGTGCCAGCAGTTACTCGACGGGACTCTATCAGCCCCAGCATTTT
TRBD1,TRBJ2-2,NA,TRBV7-2,CASSPGTGMNTGELFF,TGTGCCAGCAGCCCAGGGACAGGGATGAACACCGGGGAGCTGTTTTTT
NA,TRBJ1-4,NA,TRBV11-1,CASSYRSNEKLFF,TGTGCCAGCAGTTACAGATCAAATGAAAAACTGTTTTTT
NA,TRBJ1-1,NA,TRBV3-1/TRBV3-2,CASSLGTINTEAFF,TGTGCCAGCAGCCTAGGGACAATTAACACTGAAGCTTTCTTT
TRBD1,TRBJ1-5,few,TRBV7-2,CASSSSGTGGSYSNQPQHF,TGTGCCAGCAGCTCCTCCGGGACAGGGGGATCTTATAGCAATCAGCCCCAGCATTTT
TRBD2,TRBJ2-5,NA,TRBV10-3,CATQRGQETQYF,TGTGCCACTCAGCGGGGCCAAGAGACCCAGTACTTC
NA,TRBJ1-2,NA,TRBV12-3/TRBV12-4,CASSLVGDYGYTF,TGTGCCAGCAGTTTAGTCGGTGACTATGGCTACACCTTC
TRBD1,TRBJ2-1,NA,TRBV10-3,CAISPPGDRVGNEQFF,TGTGCCATCAGTCCCCCCGGGGACAGGGTAGGCAATGAGCAGTTCTTC
TRBD1,TRBJ1-2,NA,TRBV6-5,CASSRFQGAGYGYTF,TGTGCCAGCAGTCGTTTCCAGGGGGCCGGGTATGGCTACACCTTC
NA,TRBJ1-5,NA,TRBV18,CASSQGEGGQPQHF,TGTGCCAGCTCACAAGGAGAGGGCGGTCAGCCCCAGCATTTT
NA,TRBJ2-7,NA,TRBV18,CASSPIGGAAEQYF,TGTGCCAGCTCACCAATCGGGGGTGCGGCCGAGCAGTACTTC
TRBD2,TRBJ2-3,NA,TRBV7-9,CASSSSGGATQYF,TGTGCCAGCAGCTCGAGCGGGGGGGCTACGCAGTATTTT
NA,TRBJ1-6,NA,TRBV27,CASRYSPRGSYNSPLHF,TGTGCCAGCAGGTATAGCCCCCGGGGCTCCTATAATTCACCCCTCCACTTT
TRBD1,TRBJ2-3,few,TRBV5-1,CASSFTGGGDTQYF,TGCGCCAGCAGCTTTACAGGGGGTGGAGATACGCAGTATTTT
TRBD2,TRBJ2-1,NA,TRBV3-1/TRBV3-2,CASSQSLGGTSEQFF,TGTGCCAGCAGCCAATCCCTGGGGGGGACTTCCGAGCAGTTCTTC
TRBD1,TRBJ2-1,NA,TRBV10-3,CAISRGQGGKFF,TGTGCCATCAGCCGCGGACAGGGAGGCAAGTTCTTC
TRBD1,TRBJ1-1,few,TRBV19,CASSRQGGRTEAFF,TGTGCCAGTAGTAGACAGGGAGGACGGACTGAAGCTTTCTTT
TRBD2,TRBJ2-2,NA,TRBV19,CASSVSGGANTGELFF,TGTGCCAGTAGTGTGAGCGGGGGGGCGAACACCGGGGAGCTGTTTTTT
NA,TRBJ2-3,once,TRBV11-2,CASSFPQRLRAGTDTQYF,TGTGCCAGCAGCTTCCCCCAAAGACTCAGGGCCGGGACAGATACGCAGTATTTT
NA,TRBJ2-1,NA,TRBV3-1/TRBV3-2,CASSQGRTYNEQFF,TGTGCCAGCAGCCAGGGCAGAACCTACAATGAGCAGTTCTTC
NA,TRBJ2-7,once,TRBV5-6,CARSAGGGGWYEQYF,TGCGCCCGCAGCGCGGGGGGAGGGGGCTGGTACGAGCAGTACTTC
NA,TRBJ1-1,NA,TRBV5-1,CASSSPDTGSAFF,TGCGCCAGCAGCTCACCCGACACAGGGTCAGCTTTCTTT
TRBD2,TRBJ2-7,NA,TRBV13,CASGRLAGGKPYEQYF,TGTGCCAGCGGAAGGCTAGCGGGGGGCAAACCCTACGAGCAGTACTTC
TRBD1,TRBJ1-4,NA,TRBV5-1,CASSWGTGVGEKLFF,TGCGCCAGCAGCTGGGGGACAGGGGTCGGTGAAAAACTGTTTTTT
TRBD1,TRBJ2-7,NA,TRBV12-3/TRBV12-4,CASRSGTGIPQYF,TGTGCCAGCAGGTCGGGGACAGGGATCCCGCAGTACTTC
NA,TRBJ2-3,NA,TRBV29-1,CSVGDWGTDTQYF,TGCAGCGTTGGGGACTGGGGCACAGATACGCAGTATTTT
NA,TRBJ2-2,NA,TRBV15,CATSRDSTVAGELFF,TGTGCCACCAGCAGAGATTCGACAGTCGCCGGGGAGCTGTTTTTT
NA,TRBJ1-2,NA,TRBV2,CASSEFNLANYGYTF,TGTGCCAGCAGTGAATTCAACTTAGCTAACTATGGCTACACCTTC
NA,TRBJ1-1,few,TRBV7-9,CASSLARNTEAFF,TGTGCCAGCAGCTTAGCGCGGAACACTGAAGCTTTCTTT
TRBD2,TRBJ2-3,NA,TRBV7-2,CASSYPSGGRDTQYF,TGTGCCAGCAGCTACCCTAGCGGGGGGAGAGATACGCAGTATTTT
TRBD2,TRBJ2-1,once,TRBV24-1,CATSILAGVPTYNEQFF,TGTGCCACCAGTATCCTAGCGGGGGTACCTACCTACAATGAGCAGTTCTTC
NA,TRBJ1-1,NA,TRBV2,CASTRGGGTEAFF,TGTGCCAGCACGAGGGGAGGCGGCACTGAAGCTTTCTTT
TRBD2,TRBJ2-5,NA,TRBV5-1,CASRSQAGEYQETQYF,TGCGCCAGCAGATCCCAAGCGGGGGAGTACCAAGAGACCCAGTACTTC
NA,TRBJ1-5,once,TRBV19,CASSSTGSNQPQHF,TGTGCCAGTAGTAGCACAGGGTCGAATCAGCCCCAGCATTTT
NA,TRBJ1-5,few,TRBV28,CASRGASNQPQHF,TGTGCCAGCAGGGGCGCGAGCAATCAGCCCCAGCATTTT
TRBD1,TRBJ1-1,NA,TRBV5-8,CASSPWTGGNTEAFF,TGTGCCAGCAGCCCCTGGACAGGGGGAAACACTGAAGCTTTCTTT
NA,TRBJ2-1,NA,TRBV6-2/TRBV6-3,CASSSIWGGGNEQFF,TGTGCCAGCAGTTCCATCTGGGGGGGCGGGAATGAGCAGTTCTTC
TRBD2,TRBJ2-3,NA,TRBV19,CASSISLAGYQDTQYF,TGTGCCAGTAGTATTTCTCTAGCGGGGTATCAAGATACGCAGTATTTT
NA,TRBJ2-7,NA,TRBV7-8,CASSRTSGEQYF,TGTGCCAGCAGCCGAACCTCCGGGGAGCAGTACTTC
NA,TRBJ2-5,once,TRBV7-2,CASSGQRSKETQYF,TGTGCCAGCAGCGGCCAGCGGTCTAAAGAGACCCAGTACTTC
NA,TRBJ1-5,NA,TRBV2,CASSEGGWTVFSNQPQHF,TGTGCCAGCAGTGAAGGGGGATGGACAGTTTTTAGCAATCAGCCCCAGCATTTT